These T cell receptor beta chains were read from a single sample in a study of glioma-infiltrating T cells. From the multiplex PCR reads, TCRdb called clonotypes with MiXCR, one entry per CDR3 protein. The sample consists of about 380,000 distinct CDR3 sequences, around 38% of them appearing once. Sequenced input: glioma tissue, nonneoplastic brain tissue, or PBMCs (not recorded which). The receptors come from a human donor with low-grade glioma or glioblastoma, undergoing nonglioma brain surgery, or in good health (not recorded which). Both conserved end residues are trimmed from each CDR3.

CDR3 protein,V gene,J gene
ASSPLRGEATEAF,TRBV18,TRBJ1-1
STNRDTISYEQY,TRBV20-1,TRBJ2-7
ASSPHLQGAGELF,TRBV28,TRBJ2-2
ASSQESHQPQH,TRBV2,TRBJ1-5
ASAPQNTGELF,TRBV5-4,TRBJ2-2
ASSYRTAGPQH,TRBV27,TRBJ1-5
ASSLLDTQY,TRBV5-4,TRBJ2-3
AISGDRGHGTDTQY,TRBV10-3,TRBJ2-3
ASSYGSHYAGNEQF,TRBV14,TRBJ2-1
ASSTGTFHYEQY,TRBV11-1,TRBJ2-7
ASRGLAYEQY,TRBV25-1,TRBJ2-7
ASSTHGGVTEAF,TRBV28,TRBJ1-1
ASGNLGGYNEQF,TRBV12-5,TRBJ2-1
ASSRHDSPYEQY,TRBV28,TRBJ2-7
ASSSRTPLETQY,TRBV6-2/TRBV6-3,TRBJ2-5
AWSGGTWDSSYEQY,TRBV30,TRBJ2-7
SARDERDYNEQF,TRBV20-1,TRBJ2-1
ASSFGRGLHTGELF,TRBV27,TRBJ2-2
SASPPAGVSYNEQF,TRBV20-1,TRBJ2-1
AASESERPQH,TRBV24-1,TRBJ1-5
ASSPEFWGHQPQH,TRBV28,TRBJ1-5
ASSYSTGFGFGKELF,TRBV6-6,TRBJ2-2
ASSWTVEQY,TRBV28,TRBJ2-7
ASSLSRELF,TRBV28,TRBJ2-2
ASNVSGQGIIQPQH,TRBV28,TRBJ1-5
ATSRIAGGLQTQY,TRBV15,TRBJ2-5
ASSDPPRGNEQF,TRBV6-2/TRBV6-3,TRBJ2-1
ASGPGGWELF,TRBV27,TRBJ2-2
ASSGRREAQY,TRBV6-1,TRBJ2-5
ASSYLLAGGQF,TRBV6-2/TRBV6-3,TRBJ2-1
ASSGDLQAGEAF,TRBV5-4,TRBJ1-1
ASRDREYPYEQY,TRBV6-1,TRBJ2-7
ASTTTGGGYGYT,TRBV19,TRBJ1-2
ASSLSHHSHHEQF,TRBV7-2,TRBJ2-1
ASSENADFYEQY,TRBV2,TRBJ2-7
SASWFNYEQY,TRBV20-1,TRBJ2-7
ASSLDGQNQPQH,TRBV12-3/TRBV12-4,TRBJ1-5
ASSYLPGDGAF,TRBV6-2/TRBV6-3,TRBJ1-1
ASSIPLAGAWNEQF,TRBV19,TRBJ2-1
ASSQMTGAWPLH,TRBV3-1,TRBJ1-6
ATSGDWAGVYGYT,TRBV15,TRBJ1-2
SARPRQGTREKLF,TRBV20-1,TRBJ1-4
ASSETNGRADNEQF,TRBV25-1,TRBJ2-1
ASSTQLGRDGNEQF,TRBV4-2,TRBJ2-1
TSARAGYGYT,TRBV20-1,TRBJ1-2
ASSFRSQENQY,TRBV6-8,TRBJ2-5
ASSPGLAGVWETQY,TRBV12-3/TRBV12-4,TRBJ2-5
ATSRDKGGNTEAF,TRBV15,TRBJ1-1
SARDRFGRETQY,TRBV20-1,TRBJ2-5
ASGLVPPAGGKDTQY,TRBV12-5,TRBJ2-3
ASSFLPTNTGELF,TRBV7-2,TRBJ2-2
ASSPAGTSGRNEQF,TRBV6-5,TRBJ2-1
ASSSDMGSYSYEQY,TRBV28,TRBJ2-7
ASSSQGPGANVLT,TRBV7-3,TRBJ2-6
ASREGTDNQPQH,TRBV27,TRBJ1-5
ASRELAGGPGNEQF,TRBV28,TRBJ2-1